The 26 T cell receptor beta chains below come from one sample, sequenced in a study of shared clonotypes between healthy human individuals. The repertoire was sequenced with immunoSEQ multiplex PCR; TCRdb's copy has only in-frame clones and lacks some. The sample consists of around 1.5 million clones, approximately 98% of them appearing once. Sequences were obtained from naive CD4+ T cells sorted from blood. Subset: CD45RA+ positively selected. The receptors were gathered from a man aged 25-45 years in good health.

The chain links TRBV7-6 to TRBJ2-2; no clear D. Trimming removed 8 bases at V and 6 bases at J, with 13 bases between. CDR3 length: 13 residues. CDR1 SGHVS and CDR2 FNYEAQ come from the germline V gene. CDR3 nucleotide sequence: TGTGCCAGCGGGATTTCCTTCGCCGGGGAGCTGTTTTTT. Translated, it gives CASGISFAGELFF.

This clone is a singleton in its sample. CDR3 bases: TGTGCCAGCAGCCAACAGGGGGGGCCTCAAGAGACCCAGTACTTC. Residues: CASSQQGGPQETQYF. This sequence joins TRBV2 and TRBJ2-5; D might be TRBD1 (8 bases). V was cut by 6 bases and J by 2 bases, with 16 bases left in between. CDR1 and CDR2 from the germline V gene are SNHLY and FYNNEI. This CDR3 region has 15 residues.

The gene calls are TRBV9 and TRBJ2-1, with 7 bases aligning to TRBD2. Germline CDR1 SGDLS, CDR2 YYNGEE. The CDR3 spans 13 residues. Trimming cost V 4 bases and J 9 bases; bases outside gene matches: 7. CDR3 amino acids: CASSLPTGGEQFF. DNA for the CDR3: TGTGCCAGCAGCCTACCCACGGGGGGTGAGCAGTTCTTC.

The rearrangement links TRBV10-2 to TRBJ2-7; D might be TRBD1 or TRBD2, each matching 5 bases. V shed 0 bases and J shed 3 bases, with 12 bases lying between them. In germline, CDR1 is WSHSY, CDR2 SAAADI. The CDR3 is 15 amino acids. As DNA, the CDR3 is TGCGCCAGCAGTGAGTCCGAGGGGTGGGGCTACGAGCAGTACTTC. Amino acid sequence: CASSESEGWGYEQYF.

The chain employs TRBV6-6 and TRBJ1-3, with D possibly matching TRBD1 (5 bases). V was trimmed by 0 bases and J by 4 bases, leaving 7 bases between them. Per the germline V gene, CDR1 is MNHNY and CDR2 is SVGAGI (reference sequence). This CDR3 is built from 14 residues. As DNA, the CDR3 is TGTGCCAGCAGTTACTCGGGGGGAGGAAACACCATATATTTT. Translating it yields CASSYSGGGNTIYF.

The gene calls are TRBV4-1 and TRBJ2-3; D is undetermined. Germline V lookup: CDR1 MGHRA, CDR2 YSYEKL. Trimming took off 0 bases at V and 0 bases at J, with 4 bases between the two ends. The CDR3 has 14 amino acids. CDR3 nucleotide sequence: TGCGCCAGCAGCCAAGAAACTAGCACAGATACGCAGTATTTT. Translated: CASSQETSTDTQYF.

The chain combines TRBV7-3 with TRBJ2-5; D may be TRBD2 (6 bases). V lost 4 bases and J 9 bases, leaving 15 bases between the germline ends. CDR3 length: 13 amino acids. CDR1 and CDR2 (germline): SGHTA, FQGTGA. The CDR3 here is CASSSRPGGSQYF. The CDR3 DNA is TGTGCCAGCAGCTCACGACCTGGGGGGTCCCAGTACTTC.

The chain's CDR3 is CASSLSQGGNTEAFF. The CDR3 region has the DNA TGTGCCAGCAGCTTGTCACAGGGGGGGAACACTGAAGCTTTCTTT. This sequence joins TRBV5-5 and TRBJ1-1, with 8 nucleotides matching TRBD1. V lost 1 base to trimming and J lost 1 base; unmatched junction nucleotides: 3. CDR1 and CDR2 (germline): SGHKS, YYEKEE (reference sequence). The CDR3 spans 15 residues.

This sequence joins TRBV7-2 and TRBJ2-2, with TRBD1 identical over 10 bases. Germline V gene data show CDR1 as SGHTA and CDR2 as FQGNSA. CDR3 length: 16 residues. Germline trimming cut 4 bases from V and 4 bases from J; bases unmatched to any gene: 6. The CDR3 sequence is CASSWAGQGTTGELFF. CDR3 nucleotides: TGTGCCAGCAGCTGGGCGGGACAGGGGACCACCGGGGAGCTGTTTTTT.

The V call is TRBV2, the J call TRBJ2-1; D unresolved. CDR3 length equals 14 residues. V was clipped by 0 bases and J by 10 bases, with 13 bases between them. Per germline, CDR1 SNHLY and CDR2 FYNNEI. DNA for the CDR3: TGTGCCAGCAGTGAAGCGTTGCGTGGTAAAGAGCAGTTCTTC. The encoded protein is CASSEALRGKEQFF.

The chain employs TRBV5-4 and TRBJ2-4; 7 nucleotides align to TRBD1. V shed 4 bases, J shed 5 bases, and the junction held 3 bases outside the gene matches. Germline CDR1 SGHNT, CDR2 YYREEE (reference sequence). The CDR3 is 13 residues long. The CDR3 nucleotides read TGTGCCAGCAGCCCCGGACAGGAAAACATTCAGTACTTC. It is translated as CASSPGQENIQYF.

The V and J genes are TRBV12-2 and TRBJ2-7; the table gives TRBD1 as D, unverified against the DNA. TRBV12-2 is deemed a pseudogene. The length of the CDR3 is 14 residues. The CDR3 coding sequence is TGTGCAAGTCGCCCCGACAGGGACCCCTACGAGCAGTACTTC. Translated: CASRPDRDPYEQYF.

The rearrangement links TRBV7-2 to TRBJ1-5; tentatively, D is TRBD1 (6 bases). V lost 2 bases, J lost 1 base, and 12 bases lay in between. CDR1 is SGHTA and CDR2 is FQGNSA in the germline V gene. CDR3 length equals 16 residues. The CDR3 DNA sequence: TGTGCCAGCAGCTTATCAGCCACAGGGAGCAATCAGCCCCAGCATTTT. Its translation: CASSLSATGSNQPQHF. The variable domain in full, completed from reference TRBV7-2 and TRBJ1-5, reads GAGVSQSPSNKVTEKGKDVELRCDPISGHTALYWYRQSLGQGLEFLIYFQGNSAPDKSGLPSDRFSAERTGGSVSTLTIQRTQQEDSAVYLCASSLSATGSNQPQHFGDGTRLSIL.

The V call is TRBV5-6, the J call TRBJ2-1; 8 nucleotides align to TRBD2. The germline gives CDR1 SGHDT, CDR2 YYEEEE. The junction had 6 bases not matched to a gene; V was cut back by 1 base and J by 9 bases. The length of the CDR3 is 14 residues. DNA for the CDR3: TGTGCCAGCAGCTTGAGCGGGAGTTTCGGTGAGCAGTTCTTC. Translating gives CASSLSGSFGEQFF. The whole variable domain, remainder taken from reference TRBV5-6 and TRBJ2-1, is DAGVTQSPTHLIKTRGQQVTLRCSPKSGHDTVSWYQQALGQGPQFIFQYYEEEERQRGNFPDRFSGHQFPNYSSELNVNALLLGDSALYLCASSLSGSFGEQFFGPGTRLTVL.

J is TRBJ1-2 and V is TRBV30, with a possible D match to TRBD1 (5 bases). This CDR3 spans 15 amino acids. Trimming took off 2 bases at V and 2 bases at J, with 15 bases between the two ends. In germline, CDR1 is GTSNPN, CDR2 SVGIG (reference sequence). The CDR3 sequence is CAWSTLLKGNYGYTF. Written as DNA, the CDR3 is TGTGCCTGGAGTACCCTTTTGAAGGGGAACTATGGCTACACCTTC.

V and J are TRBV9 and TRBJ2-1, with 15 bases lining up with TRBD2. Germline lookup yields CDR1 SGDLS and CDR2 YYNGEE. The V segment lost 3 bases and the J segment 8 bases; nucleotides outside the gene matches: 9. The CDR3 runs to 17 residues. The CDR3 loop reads CASSEEVGLAGGHEQFF. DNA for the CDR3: TGTGCCAGCAGCGAGGAGGTGGGACTAGCGGGAGGACATGAGCAGTTCTTC. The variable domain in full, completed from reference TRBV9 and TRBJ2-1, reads DSGVTQTPKHLITATGQRVTLRCSPRSGDLSVYWYQQSLDQGLQFLIQYYNGEERAKGNILERFSAQQFPDLHSELNLSSLELGDSALYFCASSEEVGLAGGHEQFFGPGTRLTVL.

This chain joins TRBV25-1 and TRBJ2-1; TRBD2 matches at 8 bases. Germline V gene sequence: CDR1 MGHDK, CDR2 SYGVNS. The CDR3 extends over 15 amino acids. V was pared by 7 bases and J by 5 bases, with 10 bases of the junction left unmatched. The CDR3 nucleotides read TGTGCCAGCACCAGACCCGGGACTAGTAACAATGAGCAGTTCTTC. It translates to CASTRPGTSNNEQFF.

Here the CDR3 reads CASSPGMNTEAFF. The CDR3 DNA sequence: TGTGCCAGCAGCCCGGGCATGAACACTGAAGCTTTCTTT. V gene TRBV5-4 combines with J gene TRBJ1-1; D gene uncertain. Trimming stripped 4 bases from V and 0 bases from J, with 7 bases between. Germline lookup yields CDR1 SGHNT and CDR2 YYREEE (reference sequence). This CDR3 has 13 residues.

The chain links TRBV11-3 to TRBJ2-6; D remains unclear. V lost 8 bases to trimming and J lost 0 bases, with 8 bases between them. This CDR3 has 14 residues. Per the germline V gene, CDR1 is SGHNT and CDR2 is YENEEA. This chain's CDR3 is CASGESSGANVLTF. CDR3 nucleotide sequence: TGTGCCAGCGGCGAGAGCTCTGGGGCCAACGTCCTGACTTTC.

The CDR3 region is CASSLAGSSDYYEQYF. For the CDR3, the DNA is TGTGCCAGCAGCTTGGCCGGCAGCTCGGACTACTACGAGCAGTACTTC. V gene TRBV5-5 combines with J gene TRBJ2-7, with a tentative D call TRBD2 (6 bases). V was pared by 0 bases and J by 3 bases, with 16 bases between. The CDR3 is made up of 16 amino acids. Germline loops: CDR1 SGHKS, CDR2 YYEKEE (reference sequence).

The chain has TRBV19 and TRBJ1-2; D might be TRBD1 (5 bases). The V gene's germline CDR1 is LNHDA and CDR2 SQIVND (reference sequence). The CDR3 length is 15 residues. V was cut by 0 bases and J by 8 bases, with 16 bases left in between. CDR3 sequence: CASSIDSGGLRGYTF. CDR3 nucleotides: TGTGCCAGTAGTATAGATAGCGGGGGACTACGGGGCTACACCTTC. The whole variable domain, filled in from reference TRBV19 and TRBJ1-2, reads DGGITQSPKYLFRKEGQNVTLSCEQNLNHDAMYWYRQDPGQGLRLIYYSQIVNDFQKGDIAEGYSVSREKKESFPLTVTSAQKNPTAFYLCASSIDSGGLRGYTFGSGTRLTVV.

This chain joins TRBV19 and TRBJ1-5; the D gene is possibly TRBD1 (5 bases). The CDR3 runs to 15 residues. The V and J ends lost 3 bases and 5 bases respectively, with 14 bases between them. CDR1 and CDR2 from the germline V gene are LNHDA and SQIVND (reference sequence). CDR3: CASSISGGSDQPQHF. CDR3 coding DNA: TGTGCCAGTAGTATCTCTGGGGGTTCAGATCAGCCCCAGCATTTT.

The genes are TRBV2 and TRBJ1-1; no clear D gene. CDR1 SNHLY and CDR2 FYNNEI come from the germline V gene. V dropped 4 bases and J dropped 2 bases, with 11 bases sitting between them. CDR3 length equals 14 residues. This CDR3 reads CASSGSGPNTEAFF. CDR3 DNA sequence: TGTGCCAGCAGTGGGTCAGGACCAAACACTGAAGCTTTCTTT.

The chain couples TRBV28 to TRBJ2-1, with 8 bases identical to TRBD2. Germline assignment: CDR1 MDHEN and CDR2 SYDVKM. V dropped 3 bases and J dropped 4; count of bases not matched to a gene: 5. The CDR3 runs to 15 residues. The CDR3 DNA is TGTGCCAGCAGTTTGTACGGGAGGGCTTACAATGAGCAGTTCTTC. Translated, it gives CASSLYGRAYNEQFF.

Here the CDR3 reads CAIALRGRDGGTSFHNEQFF. The DNA of the CDR3 is TGTGCCATCGCGCTACGGGGTCGTGACGGCGGGACTAGCTTCCACAATGAGCAGTTCTTC. The chain joins TRBV10-3 to TRBJ2-1, with 9 bases that match TRBD2. CDR1 and CDR2 from the germline V gene are ENHRY and SYGVKD. This CDR3 contains 20 residues. V shed 8 bases, J shed 5 bases, and the junction held 25 bases outside the gene matches.

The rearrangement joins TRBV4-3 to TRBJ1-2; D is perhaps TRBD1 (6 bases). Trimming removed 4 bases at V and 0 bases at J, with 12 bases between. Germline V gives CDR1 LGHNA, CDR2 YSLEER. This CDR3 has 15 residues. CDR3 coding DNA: TGCGCCAGCAGCCGGAGGACAGACTCTAACTATGGCTACACCTTC. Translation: CASSRRTDSNYGYTF.